This T cell receptor (beta chain) was captured in a study of T-cell reconstitution after alpha-beta-depleted transplantation in children. Study-level results: T-cell counts and diversity at one year following transplant were attributed mainly to newly produced T cells. At day 60, the high TCRbeta diversity found in some patients originated from recipient T cells and thymic progenitors that had survived.

This clonotype has more than one count but fewer than ten. Antigen: not known. Unique molecular identifiers were used in preparing the TCRbeta library. TCRdb reprocessed the PCR reads with MiXCR, giving one entry per CDR3 protein. The data hold some 220,000 distinct CDR3 sequences, with roughly 11% observed a single time. Germline V gene lookup returns CDR1 MDHEN and CDR2 SYDVKM. The CDR3 contains 18 residues. V lost 5 bases, J lost 2 bases, and 18 bases stayed unmatched. The sequence was obtained from a child under two years old with acute myeloid leukemia, due to receive a stem cell transplant. Sequenced material: PBMCs, taken before TCRalphabeta/CD19-depleted stem cell transplant. The chain recombines TRBV28 with TRBJ2-7; 7 bases agree with TRBD2. The CDR3 is CASSDPPGGSDGPYEQYF. The CDR3 DNA reads as TGTGCCAGCAGTGACCCACCGGGGGGTAGCGATGGGCCCTACGAGCAGTACTTC.